This T cell receptor beta chain originates from a study of graft-versus-host responses after intestinal transplantation. Background on the study: Each recipient received a multivisceral, liver-intestinal, or isolated intestinal graft. Anti-thymocyte globulin induction was given to all recipients, followed by tacrolimus and steroids for roughly 3 years.

The V segment lost 0 bases and the J segment 2 bases; nucleotides outside the gene matches: 7. Germline V gene data show CDR1 as LGHNA and CDR2 as YSLEER. The CDR3 consists of 17 residues. Comment on this clone: Its antigen is not identified.

Findings and limits, study-wide: Individuals carrying graft-donor T cell macrochimerism showed high graft-versus-host to host-versus-graft clonal ratios in allografts.

Clones were read by immunoSEQ multiplex PCR, and TCRdb kept only the in-frame ones, dropping some. The sample lists 90,000 to 150,000 clones, approximately 95% seen once, with around 3.3% in the top ten. The specimen was unstimulated CD8+ T cells sorted from spleen or lymph node cells, collected before intestinal transplant. The clonotype originates from a human donor who received an intestinal transplant. The chain carries TRBV4-3 and TRBJ2-7; TRBD1 agrees at 10 bases. The CDR3 here is CASSQDSGGQGAYEQYF. DNA of the CDR3: TGCGCCAGCAGCCAAGATAGCGGCGGACAGGGGGCCTACGAGCAGTACTTC.